Below, one TCR beta chain is given with its context. V shed 6 bases and J 7 bases; nucleotides not matched to a gene: 14. Germline loops: CDR1 MNHEY, CDR2 SMNVEV (reference sequence). This CDR3 is 16 amino acids long. The data are from a study of blood T cell repertoires in COVID-19. Whole-study context: Samples came from the United States, Italy and Spain, spanning acute and convalescent COVID-19. The cDNA or gDNA used as material had been derived from T cells, B-cell-depleted T cells, or PBMCs.

Original data processing: Estimated nucleated cell counts came from reference gene primer amplification. Measured with immunoSEQ multiplex PCR; TCRdb has only the in-frame clones, and not every one. V and J calls and clone size are given by that table; D and trimming were obtained from the DNA. The data hold under 350,000 clones, with about 85% observed a single time. Sequencing was performed on peripheral blood. The TCR comes from a human donor in a cohort sampled during active COVID-19. The rearrangement uses TRBV27 and TRBJ2-1, with 8 bases fitting TRBD2. The CDR3 loop reads CASSRVAGRAFNEQFF. In nucleotides, the CDR3 is TGTGCCAGCAGCCGCGTAGCGGGGAGGGCTTTTAATGAGCAGTTCTTC.